This TCR beta chain was documented in a study of cytomegalovirus exposure and HLA in healthy donors. Findings of the study overall: According to a later analysis, donors in an Asian-associated ancestry cluster reportedly had fewer N-insertions than the roughly 640-donor mean. Among TCR sequences, most were rare, though some public TCRs appeared in many donors.

The PCR ran on 60 Vbeta and 13 Jbeta primers. TCRdb keeps only in-frame clones here, not all; method: immunoSEQ multiplex PCR. The repertoire includes 150,000 to 200,000 clones, about 80% of them detected once, and 0.65% sits in the top ten. A remark on this clone: The antigen is unknown.

CDR1 is MGHRA, CDR2 YSYEKL, per germline. This CDR3 spans 15 amino acids. V lost 1 base and J lost 3; bases outside the gene matches: 6. This TCR was recovered from a boy younger than 18 in good health and CMV-seronegative. The chain recombines TRBV4-1 with TRBJ2-7; TRBD2 matches 7 bases. The specimen was PBMCs. The CDR3 loop is CASSQVPAGNYEQYF. DNA for the CDR3: TGCGCCAGCAGCCAAGTTCCAGCGGGAAACTACGAGCAGTACTTC.